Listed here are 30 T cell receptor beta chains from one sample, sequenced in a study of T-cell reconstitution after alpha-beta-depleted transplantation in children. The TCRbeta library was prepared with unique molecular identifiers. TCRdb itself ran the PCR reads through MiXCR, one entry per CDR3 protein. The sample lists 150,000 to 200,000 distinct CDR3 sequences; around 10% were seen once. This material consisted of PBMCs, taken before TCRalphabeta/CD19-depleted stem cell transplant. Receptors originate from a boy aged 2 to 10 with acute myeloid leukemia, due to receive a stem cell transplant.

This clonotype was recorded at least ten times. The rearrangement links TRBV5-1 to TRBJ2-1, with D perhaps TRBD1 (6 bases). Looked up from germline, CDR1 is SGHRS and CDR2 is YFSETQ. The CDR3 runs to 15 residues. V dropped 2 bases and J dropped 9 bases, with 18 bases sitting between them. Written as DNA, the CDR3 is TGCGCCAGCAGCTTTATGAGGACAGTCTTGGCTGAGCAGTTCTTC. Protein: CASSFMRTVLAEQFF.

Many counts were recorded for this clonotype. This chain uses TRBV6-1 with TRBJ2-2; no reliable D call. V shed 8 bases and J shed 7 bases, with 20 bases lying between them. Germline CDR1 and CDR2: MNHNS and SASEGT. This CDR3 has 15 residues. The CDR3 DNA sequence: TGTGCCAGCGGCGTCGGCACAAGCTCCAGCGGGGAGCTGTTTTTT. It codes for CASGVGTSSSGELFF.

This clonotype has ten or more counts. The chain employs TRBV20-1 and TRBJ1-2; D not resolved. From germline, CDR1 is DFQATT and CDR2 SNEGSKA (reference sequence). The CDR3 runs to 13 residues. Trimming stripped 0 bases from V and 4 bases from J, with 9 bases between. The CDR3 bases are TGCAGTGCTAGAGACTTGGACCGCTATGGCTACACCTTC. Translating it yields CSARDLDRYGYTF.

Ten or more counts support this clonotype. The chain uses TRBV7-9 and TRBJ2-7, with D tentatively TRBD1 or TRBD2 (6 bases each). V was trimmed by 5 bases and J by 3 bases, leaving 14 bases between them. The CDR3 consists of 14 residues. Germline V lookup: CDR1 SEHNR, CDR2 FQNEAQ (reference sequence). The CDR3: CASSPWGANYEQYF. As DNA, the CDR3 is TGTGCCAGCAGCCCATGGGGGGCCAACTACGAGCAGTACTTC.

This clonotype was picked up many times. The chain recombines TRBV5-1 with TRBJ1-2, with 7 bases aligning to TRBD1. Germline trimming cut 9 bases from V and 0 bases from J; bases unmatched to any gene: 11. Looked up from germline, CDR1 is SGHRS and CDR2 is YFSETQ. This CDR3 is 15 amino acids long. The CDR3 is CANTGAFLSNYGYTF. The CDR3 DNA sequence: TGCGCCAACACAGGGGCTTTCCTTTCTAACTATGGCTACACCTTC.

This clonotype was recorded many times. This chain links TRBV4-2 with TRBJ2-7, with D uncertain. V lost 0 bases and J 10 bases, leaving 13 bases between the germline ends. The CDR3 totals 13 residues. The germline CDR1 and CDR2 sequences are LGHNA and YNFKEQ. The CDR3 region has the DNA TGTGCCAGCAGCCAAGAAGGGCGAGCGCCTCAGTACTTC. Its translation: CASSQEGRAPQYF.

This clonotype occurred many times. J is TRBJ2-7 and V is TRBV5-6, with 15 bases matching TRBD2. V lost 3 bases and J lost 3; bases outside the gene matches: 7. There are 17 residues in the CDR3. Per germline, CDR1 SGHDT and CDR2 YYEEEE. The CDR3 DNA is TGTGCCAGCAGCTCTCCGAGGACTAGCGGGGGGGACTACGAGCAGTACGTC. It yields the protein CASSSPRTSGGDYEQYV.

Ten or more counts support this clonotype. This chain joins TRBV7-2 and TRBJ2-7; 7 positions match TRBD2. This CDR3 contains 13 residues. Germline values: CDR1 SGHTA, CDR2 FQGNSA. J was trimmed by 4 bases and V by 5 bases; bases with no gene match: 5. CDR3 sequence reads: CASSRTSRYEQYV. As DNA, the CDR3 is TGTGCCAGCAGCCGGACTAGTAGGTACGAGCAGTACGTC.

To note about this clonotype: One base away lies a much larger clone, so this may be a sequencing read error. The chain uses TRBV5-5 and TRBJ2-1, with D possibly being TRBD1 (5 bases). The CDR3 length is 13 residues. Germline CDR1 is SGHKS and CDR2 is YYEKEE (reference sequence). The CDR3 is CPSSLDQGDEQFF. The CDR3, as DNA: TGTCCCAGCAGCTTGGACCAGGGCGATGAGCAGTTCTTC.

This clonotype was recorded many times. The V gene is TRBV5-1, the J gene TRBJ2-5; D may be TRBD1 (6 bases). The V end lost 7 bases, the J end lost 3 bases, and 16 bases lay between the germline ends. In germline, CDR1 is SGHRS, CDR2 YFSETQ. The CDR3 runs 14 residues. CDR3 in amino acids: CASANRDLEETQYF. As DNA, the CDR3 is TGCGCCAGCGCTAACAGGGATTTGGAAGAGACCCAGTACTTC.

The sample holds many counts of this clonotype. The CDR3, as DNA: TGCAGTGCTAGGGTGGCTGCGGGGGAGACAGATACGCAGTATTTT. Translation: CSARVAAGETDTQYF. The chain recombines TRBV20-1 with TRBJ2-3; 7 bases are a match to TRBD2. CDR1 is DFQATT, CDR2 SNEGSKA, per germline (reference sequence). The CDR3 loop spans 15 amino acids. V lost 3 bases to trimming and J lost 3 bases; unmatched junction nucleotides: 9.

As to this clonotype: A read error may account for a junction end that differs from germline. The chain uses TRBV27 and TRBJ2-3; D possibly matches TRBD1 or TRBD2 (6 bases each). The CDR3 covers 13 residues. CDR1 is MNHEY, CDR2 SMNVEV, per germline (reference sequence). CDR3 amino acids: CASSLGGTDKQYF. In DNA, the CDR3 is TGTGCCAGCAGTTTGGGGGGCACAGATAAGCAGTATTTT.

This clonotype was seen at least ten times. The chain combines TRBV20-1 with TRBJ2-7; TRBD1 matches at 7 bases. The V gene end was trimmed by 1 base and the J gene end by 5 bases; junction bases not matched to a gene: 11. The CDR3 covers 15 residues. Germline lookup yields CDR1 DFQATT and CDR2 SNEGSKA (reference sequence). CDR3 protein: CSARGKDRLNNEQYF. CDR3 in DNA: TGCAGTGCTAGAGGCAAGGACAGGTTGAACAACGAGCAGTACTTC.

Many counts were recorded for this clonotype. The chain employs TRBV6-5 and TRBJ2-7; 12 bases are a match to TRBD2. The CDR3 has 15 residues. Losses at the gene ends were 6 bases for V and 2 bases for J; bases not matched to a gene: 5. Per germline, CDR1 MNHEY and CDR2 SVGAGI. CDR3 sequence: CASRLGLAGPYEQYF. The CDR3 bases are TGTGCCAGCAGGCTAGGACTAGCGGGACCCTACGAGCAGTACTTC.

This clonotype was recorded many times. The DNA of the CDR3 is TGTGCCAGCAGTTACTCTGGGGCGGGAGGGATTAACAATGAGCAGTTCTTC. Translation gives CASSYSGAGGINNEQFF. V usage is TRBV6-5 and J usage is TRBJ2-1; 9 bases map to TRBD2. Germline V CDR1 and CDR2: MNHEY, SVGAGI. The V gene end was trimmed by 0 bases and the J gene end by 5 bases; junction bases not matched to a gene: 8. CDR3 length: 17 residues.

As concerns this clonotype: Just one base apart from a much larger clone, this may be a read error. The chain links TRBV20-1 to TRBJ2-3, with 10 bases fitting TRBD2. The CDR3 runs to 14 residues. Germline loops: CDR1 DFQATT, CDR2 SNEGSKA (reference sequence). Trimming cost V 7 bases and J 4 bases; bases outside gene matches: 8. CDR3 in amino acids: CSVSSGSRADTQYF. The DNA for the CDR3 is TGCAGTGTATCTAGCGGGAGTAGAGCAGATACGCAGTATTTT.

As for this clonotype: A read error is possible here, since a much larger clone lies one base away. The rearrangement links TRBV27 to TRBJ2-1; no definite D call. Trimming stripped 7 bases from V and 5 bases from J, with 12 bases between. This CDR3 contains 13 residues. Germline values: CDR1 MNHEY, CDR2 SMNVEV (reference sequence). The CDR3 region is CASTVTLHNEQFF. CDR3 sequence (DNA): TGTGCCAGCACGGTAACTTTACACAATGAGCAGTTCTTC.

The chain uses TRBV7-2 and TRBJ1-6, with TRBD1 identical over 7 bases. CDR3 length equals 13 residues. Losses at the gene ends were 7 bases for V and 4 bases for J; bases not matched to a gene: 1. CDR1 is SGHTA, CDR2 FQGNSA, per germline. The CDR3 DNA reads TGTGCCAGCAACAGGGGTTATAATTCACCCCTCCACTTT. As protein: CASNRGYNSPLHF.

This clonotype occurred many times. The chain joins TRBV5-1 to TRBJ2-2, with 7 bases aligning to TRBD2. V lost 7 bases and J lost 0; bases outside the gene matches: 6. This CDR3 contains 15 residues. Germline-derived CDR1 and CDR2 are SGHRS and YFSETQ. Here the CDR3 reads CASLGRGANTGELFF. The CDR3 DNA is TGCGCCAGCTTGGGACGGGGGGCGAACACCGGGGAGCTGTTTTTT.

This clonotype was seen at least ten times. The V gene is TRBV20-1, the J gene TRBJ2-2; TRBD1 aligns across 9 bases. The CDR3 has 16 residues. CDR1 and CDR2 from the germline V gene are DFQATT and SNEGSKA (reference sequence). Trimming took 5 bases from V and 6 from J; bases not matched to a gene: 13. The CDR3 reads CSAPEPRQGVPGELFF. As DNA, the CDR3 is TGCAGTGCTCCCGAACCAAGACAGGGGGTCCCCGGGGAGCTGTTTTTT.

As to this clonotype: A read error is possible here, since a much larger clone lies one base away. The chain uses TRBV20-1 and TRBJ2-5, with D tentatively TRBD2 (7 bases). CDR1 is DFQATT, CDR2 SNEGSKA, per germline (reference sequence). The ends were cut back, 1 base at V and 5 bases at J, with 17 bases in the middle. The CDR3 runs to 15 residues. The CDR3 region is CSARAPGGGHETQYF. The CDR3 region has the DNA TGCAGTGCTAGAGCCCCTGGGGGGGGGCATGAGACCCAGTACTTC.

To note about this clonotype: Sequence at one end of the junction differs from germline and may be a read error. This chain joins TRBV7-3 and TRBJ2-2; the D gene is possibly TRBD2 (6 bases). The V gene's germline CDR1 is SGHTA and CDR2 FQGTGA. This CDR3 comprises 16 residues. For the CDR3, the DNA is TGTGCCAGCAGCCCCGCCGGGACCAACTTCGGCGGGGAGCAGTTTTTT. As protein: CASSPAGTNFGGEQFF.

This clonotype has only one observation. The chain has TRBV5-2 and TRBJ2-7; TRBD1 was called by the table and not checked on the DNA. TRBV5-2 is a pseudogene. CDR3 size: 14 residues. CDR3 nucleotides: TGTGCCATGGGCCCCGGGGTCCGATCCTACGAGCAGTACTTC. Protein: CAMGPGVRSYEQYF.

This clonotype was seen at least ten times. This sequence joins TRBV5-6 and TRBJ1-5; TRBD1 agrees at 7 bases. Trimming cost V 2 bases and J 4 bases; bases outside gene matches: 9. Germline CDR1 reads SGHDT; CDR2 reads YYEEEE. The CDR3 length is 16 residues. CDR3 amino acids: CASSLSQGSLNQPQHF. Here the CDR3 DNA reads TGTGCCAGCAGCTTATCACAGGGGAGTCTGAATCAGCCCCAGCATTTT.

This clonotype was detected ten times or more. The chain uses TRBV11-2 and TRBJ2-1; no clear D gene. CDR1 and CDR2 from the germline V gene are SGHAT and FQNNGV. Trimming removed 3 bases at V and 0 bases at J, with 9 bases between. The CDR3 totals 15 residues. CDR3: CASSFSDSSYNEQFF. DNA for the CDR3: TGTGCCAGCAGCTTCTCGGATAGCTCCTACAATGAGCAGTTCTTC. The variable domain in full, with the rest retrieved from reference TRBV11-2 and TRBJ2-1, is EAGVAQSPRYKIIEKRQSVAFWCNPISGHATLYWYQQILGQGPKLLIQFQNNGVVDDSQLPKDRFSAERLKGVDSTLKIQPAKLEDSAVYLCASSFSDSSYNEQFFGPGTRLTVL.

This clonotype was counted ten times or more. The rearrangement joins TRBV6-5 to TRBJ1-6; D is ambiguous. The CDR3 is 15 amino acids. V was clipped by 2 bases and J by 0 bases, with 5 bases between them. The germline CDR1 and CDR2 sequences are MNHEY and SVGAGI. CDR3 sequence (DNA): TGTGCCAGCAGTTACAGGAGCTCCTATAATTCACCCCTCCACTTT. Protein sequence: CASSYRSSYNSPLHF.

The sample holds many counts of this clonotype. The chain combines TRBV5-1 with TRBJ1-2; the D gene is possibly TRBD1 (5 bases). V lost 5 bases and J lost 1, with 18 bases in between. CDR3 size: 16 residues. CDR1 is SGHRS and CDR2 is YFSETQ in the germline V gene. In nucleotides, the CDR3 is TGCGCCAGCAGAACAGCTCTAGAGGGGATTAACTATGGCTACACCTTC. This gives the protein CASRTALEGINYGYTF.

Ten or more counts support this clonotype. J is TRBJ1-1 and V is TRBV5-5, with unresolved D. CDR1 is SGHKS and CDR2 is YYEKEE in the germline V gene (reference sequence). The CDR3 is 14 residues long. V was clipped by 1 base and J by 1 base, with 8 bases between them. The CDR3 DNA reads TGTGCCAGCAGCTTGACCGAGGGGAACACTGAAGCTTTCTTT. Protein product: CASSLTEGNTEAFF.

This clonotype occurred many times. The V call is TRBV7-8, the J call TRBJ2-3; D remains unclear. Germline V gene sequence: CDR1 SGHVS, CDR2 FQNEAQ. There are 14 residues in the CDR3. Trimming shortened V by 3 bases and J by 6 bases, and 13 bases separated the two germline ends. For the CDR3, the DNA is TGTGCCAGCAGCTTTCGCCAGGCCCCGGATACGCAGTATTTT. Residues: CASSFRQAPDTQYF.

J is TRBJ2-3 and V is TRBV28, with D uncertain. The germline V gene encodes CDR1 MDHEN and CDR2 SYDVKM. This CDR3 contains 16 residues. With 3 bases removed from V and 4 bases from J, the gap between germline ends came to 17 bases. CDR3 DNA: TGTGCCAGCAGTTTTTTAAGCCGTGACGTGTCAGATACGCAGTATTTT. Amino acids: CASSFLSRDVSDTQYF.